The 19 T cell receptor beta chains listed next were all sequenced from one sample in a study of blood T cells in healthy people across ages. A J-beta primer mix and a sample-barcoded 5' primer were used in a second PCR of about 7 to 12 cycles. TCRdb re-derived calls from the 5' RACE reads in MiXCR, one entry per CDR3 protein. This repertoire shows over 1,500,000 distinct CDR3 sequences, roughly two fifths found once; its top ten account for 20% to 25%. Material for sequencing was blood. The receptors here all came from a human donor in good health.

J is TRBJ2-7 and V is TRBV20-1, with D uncertain. This CDR3 spans 11 amino acids. From germline, CDR1 is DFQATT and CDR2 SNEGSKA (reference sequence). Trimming pared 3 bases from V and 5 bases from J, leaving 8 bases between. The CDR3, as DNA: TGCAGTGCTAGCAGGAAAAACGAGCAGTACTTC. Its translation: CSASRKNEQYF.

This rearrangement joins TRBV28 to TRBJ2-1; 11 nucleotides agree with TRBD2. The J segment lost 8 bases and the V segment lost 7 bases, leaving 10 bases of the junction unmatched. This CDR3 comprises 15 residues. Germline CDR1 and CDR2: MDHEN and SYDVKM. The CDR3: CASILAGVFRDEQFF. The CDR3, as DNA: TGTGCCAGCATACTAGCGGGGGTGTTTAGGGATGAGCAGTTCTTC.

The chain combines TRBV20-1 with TRBJ2-1; possible D gene TRBD2, 6 bases. With 0 bases removed from V and 8 bases from J, the gap between germline ends came to 23 bases. The germline CDR1 and CDR2 sequences are DFQATT and SNEGSKA (reference sequence). The CDR3 is made up of 17 amino acids. CDR3 DNA sequence: TGCAGTGCTAGAGATCCGGGTCTAGCGCAGATCATGGATGAGCAGTTCTTC. Translating gives CSARDPGLAQIMDEQFF.

The CDR3 region has the DNA TGCGCCAGCAGTAGCGGGGTTTATTCAGATACGCAGTATTTT. Its translation: CASSSGVYSDTQYF. This chain links TRBV5-1 with TRBJ2-3; 8 positions match TRBD2. CDR3 length equals 14 residues. Germline V gene sequence: CDR1 SGHRS, CDR2 YFSETQ. After removal of 5 bases from V and 4 bases from J, the junction contained 6 bases not matched to a gene.

The chain employs TRBV19 and TRBJ1-4; TRBD1 aligns across 7 bases. The CDR3 is made up of 16 amino acids. Trimming cost V 6 bases and J 10 bases; bases outside gene matches: 17. The germline CDR1 and CDR2 sequences are LNHDA and SQIVND (reference sequence). The CDR3 nucleotides read TGTGCCAGTAGGATATCTCCCACAGGGGACGTTGGAAAACTGTTTTTT. Amino acid sequence: CASRISPTGDVGKLFF.

The chain couples TRBV7-2 to TRBJ2-3; D may be TRBD2 (7 bases). Germline V gene lookup returns CDR1 SGHTA and CDR2 FQGNSA. With 7 bases removed from V and 5 bases from J, the gap between germline ends came to 22 bases. The CDR3 runs 16 residues. DNA of the CDR3: TGTGCCAGCATCCTCAATATTAGGGGGGGCGGAGATACGCAGTATTTT. Protein product: CASILNIRGGGDTQYF.

J is TRBJ1-2 and V is TRBV20-1; D not resolved. The V end lost 0 bases, the J end lost 8 bases, and 16 bases lay between the germline ends. Germline CDR1 DFQATT, CDR2 SNEGSKA (reference sequence). The CDR3 totals 14 residues. The CDR3, as DNA: TGCAGTGCTAGAGAGGCAGGCCAGGAACAAGGCTACACCTTC. This translates into CSAREAGQEQGYTF.

The V gene is TRBV29-1, the J gene TRBJ2-7; TRBD2 might be the D (5 bases). CDR1 is SQVTM, CDR2 ANQGSEA, per germline. There are 14 residues in the CDR3. The V end lost 7 bases, the J end lost 2 bases, and 18 bases lay between the germline ends. The CDR3 sequence is CSAQRDEGPYEQYF. The CDR3 coding sequence is TGCAGCGCCCAAAGGGATGAGGGCCCCTACGAGCAGTACTTC.

The chain links TRBV5-5 to TRBJ2-5; tentatively, D is TRBD1 (5 bases). CDR1 is SGHKS, CDR2 YYEKEE, per germline (reference sequence). This CDR3 has 14 residues. V dropped 0 bases and J dropped 11 bases, with 17 bases sitting between them. The CDR3 reads CASSLEGDSYQQYF. In DNA form, the CDR3 reads TGTGCCAGCAGCTTGGAAGGCGACAGCTACCAGCAGTACTTC.

The chain recombines TRBV7-2 with TRBJ2-3, with 7 bases fitting TRBD1. Unmatched junction bases numbered 4, after V lost 2 bases and J lost 2 bases. Germline CDR1 is SGHTA and CDR2 is FQGNSA. The CDR3 has 15 residues. CDR3 loop: CASSLRDRYTDTQYF. Written as DNA, the CDR3 is TGTGCCAGCAGCTTAAGGGACAGATACACAGATACGCAGTATTTT.

The genes are TRBV12-3 or TRBV12-4 and TRBJ1-5, with D perhaps TRBD1 (5 bases). The CDR3 sequence is 16 residues long. Trimming stripped 7 bases from V and 2 bases from J, with 18 bases between. The CDR3 sequence: CASMGDFYSGNQPQHF. DNA for the CDR3: TGTGCCAGCATGGGGGACTTTTATAGCGGCAATCAGCCCCAGCATTTT.

The rearrangement links TRBV5-5 to TRBJ1-3; no clear D. V was shortened by 3 bases and J by 4 bases, with 14 bases between the two germline ends. CDR3 size: 15 residues. Germline V lookup: CDR1 SGHKS, CDR2 YYEKEE (reference sequence). The CDR3 bases are TGTGCCAGCAGCTCTGAGCTCGCGACGGGAAACACCATATATTTT. Its protein is CASSSELATGNTIYF.

This clonotype was detected a few times. V and J are TRBV5-1 and TRBJ2-5; a possible D gene is TRBD1 (7 bases). Trimming removed 3 bases at V and 4 bases at J, with 16 bases between. The CDR3 is 15 amino acids. Germline CDR1 reads SGHRS; CDR2 reads YFSETQ. CDR3 bases: TGCGCCAGCAGCTCTGCAGGGGGGCCAACAGAGACCCAGTACTTC. Translating it yields CASSSAGGPTETQYF.

About this clonotype itself: Relative to the germline gene, one junction end is altered; a read error may explain this. The chain combines TRBV4-3 with TRBJ2-6; TRBD2 matches 10 bases. The CDR3 loop spans 19 amino acids. CDR1 is LGHNA and CDR2 is YSLEER in the germline V gene. The CDR3: CASSQDGLAAAAGANVRTF. The DNA for the CDR3 is TGCGCCAGCAGCCAAGATGGACTAGCGGCCGCCGCTGGGGCCAACGTCCGGACTTTC.

The CDR3: CASSARQGWDSPLHF. CDR3 DNA: TGCGCCAGCAGCGCAAGACAGGGATGGGATTCACCCCTCCACTTT. The genes are TRBV5-1 and TRBJ1-6; 7 bases are shared with TRBD1. Germline CDR1 is SGHRS and CDR2 is YFSETQ. The CDR3 spans 15 residues. Germline trimming cut 4 bases from V and 8 bases from J; bases unmatched to any gene: 9.

This clonotype showed up just a few times. The chain uses TRBV20-1 and TRBJ1-4; D is uncertain. The CDR3 is made up of 12 amino acids. Germline V CDR1 and CDR2: DFQATT, SNEGSKA (reference sequence). The V end lost 0 bases, the J end lost 8 bases, and 7 bases lay between the germline ends. CDR3 nucleotide sequence: TGCAGTGCTAGAGAGGTTGGAGAAAAACTGTTTTTT. Translated, it gives CSAREVGEKLFF.

This clonotype was counted once. The V call is TRBV7-2, the J call TRBJ2-5; D unresolved. Trimming left V 3 bases short and J 5 bases short, with 10 bases between. The CDR3 runs 13 residues. Germline CDR1 reads SGHTA; CDR2 reads FQGNSA. CDR3 in amino acids: CASSLWPAETQYF. DNA of the CDR3: TGTGCCAGCAGCTTGTGGCCAGCGGAGACCCAGTACTTC.

V is TRBV11-2 and J is TRBJ2-3, with D uncertain. CDR3 length: 13 amino acids. The ends were cut back, 3 bases at V and 4 bases at J, with 8 bases in the middle. Germline values: CDR1 SGHAT, CDR2 FQNNGV. In nucleotides, the CDR3 is TGTGCCAGCAGCTTTTCTCTACCAGATACGCAGTATTTT. This gives the protein CASSFSLPDTQYF.

Turning to this clonotype: One end of the junction does not line up with germline, which may come from a read error. V and J are TRBV7-7 and TRBJ2-3; possibly TRBD2 for D (6 bases). The CDR3 loop spans 15 amino acids. CDR1 and CDR2 (germline): SSHAT, FNYEAQ (reference sequence). CDR3 sequence: CASSPIGGTADTQYF. DNA for the CDR3: TGTGCTAGCAGCCCGATTGGGGGGACCGCAGATACGCAGTATTTT.